One sample yielded the 32 T cell receptor beta chains listed below, sequenced in a study of blood T cell repertoires in COVID-19. Libraries were prepared by immunoSEQ multiplex PCR; TCRdb keeps only in-frame clonotypes and omits some of them. Here the sample spans approximately 250,000 clones, roughly 88% being singletons. Material for sequencing was peripheral blood. All receptors come from a woman in her 40s who had recovered from COVID-19.

The rearrangement links TRBV7-9 to TRBJ1-1, with 7 bases aligning to TRBD1. Germline-derived CDR1 and CDR2 are SEHNR and FQNEAQ (reference sequence). With 2 bases clipped from V and 0 bases from J, the junction kept 6 bases outside the gene matches. CDR3 length equals 16 residues. CDR3 protein: CASSLPNRGLNTEAFF. The CDR3, as DNA: TGTGCCAGCAGCTTACCCAACAGGGGTTTGAACACTGAAGCTTTCTTT.

The chain uses TRBV6-2 or TRBV6-3 and TRBJ1-5, with a tentative D call TRBD1 (5 bases). Germline values: CDR1 MNHEY, CDR2 SVGEGT. CDR3 length: 17 residues. Trimming took off 5 bases at V and 7 bases at J, with 24 bases between the two ends. CDR3 sequence (DNA): TGTGCCAGCAGTCCACACCGCCCGCACCTACGGGGGCAGCCCCAGCATTTT. This sequence encodes CASSPHRPHLRGQPQHF.

The V call is TRBV6-2 or TRBV6-3, the J call TRBJ2-5, with D possibly being TRBD2 (6 bases). Germline V gives CDR1 MNHEY, CDR2 SVGEGT. This CDR3 has 14 residues. Trimming cost V 8 bases and J 4 bases, with 17 bases left between them. CDR3: CASCSGLFGETQYF. The DNA for the CDR3 is TGTGCCAGCTGTTCCGGACTATTCGGAGAGACCCAGTACTTC.

The J gene is TRBJ1-5, the V gene TRBV6-5; D ambiguous. Trimming left V 7 bases short and J 0 bases short, with 13 bases between. CDR3 size: 15 residues. Per germline, CDR1 MNHEY and CDR2 SVGAGI. The CDR3 protein is CASIRDVYSNQPQHF. CDR3 DNA: TGTGCCAGCATTCGAGATGTTTATAGCAATCAGCCCCAGCATTTT.

This clone showed up many times. The J gene is TRBJ2-1, the V gene TRBV6-6, with 7 bases identical to TRBD2. The J segment lost 9 bases and the V segment lost 8 bases, leaving 19 bases of the junction unmatched. This CDR3 comprises 16 residues. Germline loops: CDR1 MNHNY, CDR2 SVGAGI (reference sequence). The DNA for the CDR3 is TGTGCCAGCGATGGGAGCGGGGTAGGTCCGGACCCTGAGCAGTTCTTC. Its protein product is CASDGSGVGPDPEQFF.

This clone was recorded once. The chain uses TRBV7-2 and TRBJ2-3; D uncertain. There are 13 residues in the CDR3. V dropped 5 bases and J dropped 8 bases, with 14 bases sitting between them. Germline CDR1 is SGHTA and CDR2 is FQGNSA. This CDR3 is CASSPQADSTQYF. The CDR3 DNA reads TGTGCCAGCAGCCCCCAAGCCGACTCTACGCAGTATTTT.

The chain couples TRBV27 to TRBJ2-7, with 7 bases aligning to TRBD1. With V trimmed by 4 bases and J by 1 base, 7 bases remained unmatched. This CDR3 spans 15 amino acids. Looked up from germline, CDR1 is MNHEY and CDR2 is SMNVEV (reference sequence). CDR3 residues: CASSSRARGSYEQYF. As DNA, the CDR3 is TGTGCCAGCAGTTCAAGGGCCAGGGGGTCCTACGAGCAGTACTTC.

V is TRBV6-1 and J is TRBJ2-1, with TRBD2 matching 7 bases. The CDR3 covers 15 residues. Trimming removed 3 bases from V and 4 bases from J; junction bases left unmatched: 6. Germline V gene data show CDR1 as MNHNS and CDR2 as SASEGT. CDR3 DNA sequence: TGTGCCAGCAGTGATTTAGGACTAGTATACAATGAGCAGTTCTTC. This codes for CASSDLGLVYNEQFF.

The J gene is TRBJ1-2, the V gene TRBV5-1; the match to TRBD1 covers 7 bases. The junction had 7 bases not matched to a gene; V was cut back by 5 bases and J by 0 bases. There are 15 residues in the CDR3. Germline values: CDR1 SGHRS, CDR2 YFSETQ. In nucleotides, the CDR3 is TGCGCCAGCAGTCTCGAAGGACAGGCTAACTATGGCTACACCTTC. It encodes CASSLEGQANYGYTF.

The chain carries TRBV19 and TRBJ2-7; D unclear. Trimming removed 4 bases at V and 3 bases at J, with 19 bases between. This CDR3 comprises 16 residues. Germline V CDR1 and CDR2: LNHDA, SQIVND (reference sequence). The CDR3 DNA sequence: TGTGCCAGTAGTACAACGTCCCACGACAACCTCTACGAGCAGTACTTC. Amino acids: CASSTTSHDNLYEQYF.

This chain joins TRBV6-5 and TRBJ1-1; D perhaps matches TRBD1 (6 bases). Trimming left V 5 bases short and J 1 base short, with 14 bases between. CDR1 MNHEY and CDR2 SVGAGI come from the germline V gene. CDR3 size: 15 residues. This CDR3 is CASSKGGLRNTEAFF. As DNA, the CDR3 is TGTGCCAGCAGTAAGGGGGGGCTAAGGAACACTGAAGCTTTCTTT.

The CDR3 sequence: CASEKKTTGGTDTQYF. CDR3 nucleotides: TGTGCCAGCGAAAAAAAAACGACAGGGGGCACAGATACGCAGTATTTT. The J gene is TRBJ2-3, the V gene TRBV5-5; TRBD1 agrees at 8 bases. Losses at the gene ends were 7 bases for V and 1 base for J; bases not matched to a gene: 11. The CDR3 sequence is 16 residues long. CDR1 is SGHKS and CDR2 is YYEKEE in the germline V gene (reference sequence).

The CDR3 DNA is TGTGCCAGCAGCTTGTTCGAGACAGGGGACACTGAAGCTTTCTTT. As protein: CASSLFETGDTEAFF. This rearrangement joins TRBV5-6 to TRBJ1-1, with 8 positions matching TRBD1. Germline lookup yields CDR1 SGHDT and CDR2 YYEEEE. The CDR3 runs to 15 residues. The J segment lost 3 bases and the V segment lost 1 base, leaving 5 bases of the junction unmatched.

The rearrangement uses TRBV6-6 and TRBJ1-2; possibly TRBD1 for D (5 bases). The germline V gene has CDR1 MNHNY and CDR2 SVGAGI (reference sequence). The CDR3 is 13 amino acids. The V and J ends lost 5 bases and 8 bases respectively, with 15 bases between them. CDR3 region: CASSNQQAGGYTF. CDR3 nucleotides: TGTGCCAGCAGTAACCAACAGGCCGGAGGCTACACCTTC.

This clone turned up a few times. The J gene is TRBJ1-3, the V gene TRBV9, with TRBD1 as a possible D gene (5 bases). The CDR3 spans 15 residues. Germline CDR1 SGDLS, CDR2 YYNGEE. Trimming cost V 0 bases and J 9 bases, with 16 bases left between them. CDR3 bases: TGTGCCAGCAGCGTAGGGGGCGAGACCTTTAGCACCATATATTTT. Its protein product is CASSVGGETFSTIYF.

As for this clone: Other DNA sequences in the sample encode the same CDR3. The chain couples TRBV29-1 to TRBJ1-1; 11 nucleotides align to TRBD1. Germline V CDR1 and CDR2: SQVTM, ANQGSEA. V dropped 6 bases and J dropped 5; count of bases not matched to a gene: 2. CDR3 size: 12 residues. The CDR3, as DNA: TGCAGCGTGGACAGGGGGCGGACTGAAGCTTTCTTT. Translation: CSVDRGRTEAFF.

This clone was observed a single time. The chain is built from TRBV18 and TRBJ1-2; 9 bases agree with TRBD1. Germline CDR1 KGHSH, CDR2 LQKENI. The V segment lost 5 bases and the J segment 2 bases; nucleotides outside the gene matches: 9. The CDR3 spans 16 residues. CDR3 coding DNA: TGTGCCAGCTCAAGCGAACAGGGGGCGGACAACTATGGCTACACCTTC. Translation gives CASSSEQGADNYGYTF.

V usage is TRBV27 and J usage is TRBJ2-1; 8 nucleotides align to TRBD2. The junction had 7 bases not matched to a gene; V was cut back by 5 bases and J by 4 bases. The CDR3 covers 15 residues. The germline V gene has CDR1 MNHEY and CDR2 SMNVEV (reference sequence). The CDR3 spells CASSQEAGEYNEQFF. For the CDR3, the DNA is TGTGCCAGCAGTCAAGAAGCGGGGGAGTACAATGAGCAGTTCTTC.

This chain links TRBV5-5 with TRBJ1-1; D is unresolved. The CDR3 spans 12 residues. Germline V CDR1 and CDR2: SGHKS, YYEKEE (reference sequence). Trimming stripped 1 base from V and 2 bases from J, with 3 bases between. The CDR3 is CASSLINTEAFF. CDR3 coding DNA: TGTGCCAGCAGCTTGATAAACACTGAAGCTTTCTTT.

The chain links TRBV6-4 to TRBJ2-3, with 9 bases identical to TRBD1. J was trimmed by 6 bases and V by 5 bases; bases with no gene match: 3. This CDR3 has 13 residues. Germline V CDR1 and CDR2: MRHNA, SNTAGT. CDR3 DNA: TGTGCCAGCAGTTCTGGACAGGGGGATACGCAGTATTTT. It translates to CASSSGQGDTQYF.

The count of this clone is one. This chain connects TRBV4-1 to TRBJ1-2, with D unresolved. V gave up 9 bases and J gave up 2 bases, with 13 bases separating them. The length of the CDR3 is 13 residues. In germline, CDR1 is MGHRA, CDR2 YSYEKL. CDR3 nucleotide sequence: TGCGCCAGTCGGCGCGGCGAAAACTATGGCTACACCTTC. Translating gives CASRRGENYGYTF.

The chain is built from TRBV9 and TRBJ1-1, with a tentative D call TRBD1 (6 bases). V lost 3 bases, J lost 3 bases, and 15 bases lay in between. The CDR3 sequence is 15 residues long. The germline gives CDR1 SGDLS, CDR2 YYNGEE. The CDR3 spells CASSGEGGAYTEAFF. CDR3 DNA sequence: TGTGCCAGCAGCGGGGAGGGGGGCGCGTACACTGAAGCTTTCTTT.

This rearrangement joins TRBV5-4 to TRBJ1-6; maybe TRBD1 (6 bases). The CDR3 has 16 amino acids. V shed 4 bases and J shed 7 bases, with 18 bases lying between them. Germline assignment: CDR1 SGHNT and CDR2 YYREEE (reference sequence). CDR3 sequence: CASSPDGRGENSPLHF. The CDR3 DNA sequence: TGTGCCAGCAGCCCGGACGGCAGGGGAGAGAATTCACCCCTCCACTTT.

This chain connects TRBV10-1 to TRBJ1-1, with D possibly matching TRBD1 (6 bases). The V and J ends lost 8 bases and 3 bases respectively, with 13 bases between them. The CDR3 is 13 residues long. Germline V gene lookup returns CDR1 WNHNN and CDR2 SYGVQD (reference sequence). The CDR3: CASAPQGHTEAFF. The CDR3 nucleotides read TGCGCCAGCGCGCCGCAGGGGCACACTGAAGCTTTCTTT.

The CDR3 here is CASSYGHRVADTQYF. The DNA of the CDR3 is TGTGCCAGCAGTTACGGGCACAGGGTCGCAGATACGCAGTATTTT. This chain links TRBV6-6 with TRBJ2-3; the D gene is possibly TRBD1 (6 bases). This CDR3 is 15 amino acids long. The germline V and J ends were trimmed by 2 bases and 4 bases, with 13 bases remaining between them. In germline, CDR1 is MNHNY, CDR2 SVGAGI (reference sequence).

This clone was seen a handful of times. V is TRBV30 and J is TRBJ2-3, with a tentative D call TRBD1 (6 bases). The germline CDR1 and CDR2 sequences are GTSNPN and SVGIG (reference sequence). This CDR3 contains 15 residues. Trimming left V 2 bases short and J 3 bases short, with 15 bases between. The CDR3 nucleotides are TGTGCCTGGAGTTCGGGCAGGGGAGCAACAGATACGCAGTATTTT. Its translation is CAWSSGRGATDTQYF.

This chain connects TRBV7-2 to TRBJ1-4; TRBD1 aligns across 7 bases. J lost 5 bases, V lost 4 bases, and 7 bases had no gene match. The CDR3 runs to 15 residues. Germline-derived CDR1 and CDR2 are SGHTA and FQGNSA. The CDR3 spells CASSYPGTENEKLFF. CDR3 in DNA: TGTGCCAGCAGCTACCCCGGGACAGAAAATGAAAAACTGTTTTTT.

The rearrangement links TRBV28 to TRBJ1-4, with D hard to call. The CDR3 runs to 13 residues. Germline CDR1 and CDR2: MDHEN and SYDVKM. Trimming pared 11 bases from V and 7 bases from J, leaving 17 bases between. CDR3 in DNA: TGTGCCGGAGGAGGCGGTCGGGGTGAAAAACTGTTTTTT. This gives the protein CAGGGGRGEKLFF.

The J gene is TRBJ2-1, the V gene TRBV5-4; 10 bases are shared with TRBD2. V shed 2 bases, J shed 10 bases, and the junction held 6 bases outside the gene matches. The CDR3 runs to 14 residues. Per the germline V gene, CDR1 is SGHNT and CDR2 is YYREEE (reference sequence). The CDR3 reads CASSFDLAGGEQFF. CDR3 nucleotides: TGTGCCAGCAGCTTTGACTTAGCGGGGGGAGAGCAGTTCTTC.

The chain employs TRBV28 and TRBJ1-6; D not resolved. The germline V and J ends were trimmed by 2 bases and 8 bases, with 7 bases remaining between them. Looked up from germline, CDR1 is MDHEN and CDR2 is SYDVKM. The CDR3 extends over 13 amino acids. CDR3 DNA: TGTGCCAGCAGTTTAGTACGGGATTCACCCCTCCACTTT. The encoded protein is CASSLVRDSPLHF. Based on the CDR3 plus reference TRBV28 and TRBJ1-6, the full variable domain is DVKVTQSSRYLVKRTGEKVFLECVQDMDHENMFWYRQDPGLGLRLIYFSYDVKMKEKGDIPEGYSVSREKKERFSLILESASTNQTSMYLCASSLVRDSPLHFGNGTRLTVT.

The genes are TRBV4-2 and TRBJ2-5; D gene ambiguous. V was clipped by 0 bases and J by 7 bases, with 6 bases between them. Germline assignment: CDR1 LGHNA and CDR2 YNFKEQ. This CDR3 region has 12 residues. The CDR3 sequence: CASSQDFGTQYF. In DNA form, the CDR3 reads TGTGCCAGCAGCCAAGATTTCGGGACCCAGTACTTC.

This clone was found once. The chain uses TRBV6-2 or TRBV6-3 and TRBJ2-3; no reliable D call. With 2 bases removed from V and 6 bases from J, the gap between germline ends came to 9 bases. CDR1 and CDR2 from the germline V gene are MNHEY and SVGEGT. This CDR3 comprises 13 residues. The CDR3 loop is CASSYRGWDTQYF. The CDR3 region has the DNA TGTGCCAGCAGTTACAGAGGTTGGGATACGCAGTATTTT.